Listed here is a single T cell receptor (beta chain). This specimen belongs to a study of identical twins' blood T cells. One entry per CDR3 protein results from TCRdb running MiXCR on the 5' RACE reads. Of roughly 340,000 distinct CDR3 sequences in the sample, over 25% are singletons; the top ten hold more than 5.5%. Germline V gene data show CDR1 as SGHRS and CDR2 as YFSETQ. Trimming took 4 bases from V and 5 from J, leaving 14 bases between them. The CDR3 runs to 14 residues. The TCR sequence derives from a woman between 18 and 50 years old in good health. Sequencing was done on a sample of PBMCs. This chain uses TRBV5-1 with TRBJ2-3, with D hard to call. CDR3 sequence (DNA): TGCGCCAGCAGCCTAACAACCTCAGGAGATACGCAGTATTTT. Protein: CASSLTTSGDTQYF.